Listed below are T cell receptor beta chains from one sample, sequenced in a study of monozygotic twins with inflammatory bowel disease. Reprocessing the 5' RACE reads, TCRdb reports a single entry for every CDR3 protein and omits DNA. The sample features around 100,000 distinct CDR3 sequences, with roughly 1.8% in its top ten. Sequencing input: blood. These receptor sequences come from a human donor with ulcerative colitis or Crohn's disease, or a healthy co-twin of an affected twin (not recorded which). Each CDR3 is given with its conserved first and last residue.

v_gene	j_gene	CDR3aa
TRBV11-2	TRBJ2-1	CASSRDYAYNEQFF
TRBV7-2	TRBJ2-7	CASSPQGVAGEYEQYF
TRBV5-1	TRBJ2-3	CASSLGGRTRTDTQYF
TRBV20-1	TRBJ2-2	CSARDLFGLAGAHTGELFF
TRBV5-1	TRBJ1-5	CASSLTATGTDGQPQHF
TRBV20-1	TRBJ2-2	CSARPGASVGELFF
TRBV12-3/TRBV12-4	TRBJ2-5	CASSLRGPTQYF
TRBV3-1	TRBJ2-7	CASSQDDPRAYEQYF
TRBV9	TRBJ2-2	CASSVATYTSPGELFF
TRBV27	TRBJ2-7	CASSLTGDRGYEQYF
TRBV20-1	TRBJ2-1	CSARPGGGNPHEQFF
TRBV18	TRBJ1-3	CASSPLGVTGNTIYF
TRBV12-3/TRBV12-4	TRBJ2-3	CASSWTGSTDTQYF
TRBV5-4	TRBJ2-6	CASSTGQGAFGANVLTF
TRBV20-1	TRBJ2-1	CSAPTTTSGRAYRHNEQFF
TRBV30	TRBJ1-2	CAWSSGEGYGYTF
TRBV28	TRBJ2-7	CASSSLGAVSYEQYF
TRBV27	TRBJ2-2	CASSLLAGGRAGELFF
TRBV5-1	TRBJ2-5	CASSLDIGPQETQYF
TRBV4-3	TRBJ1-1	CASSTGTGTGEAFF
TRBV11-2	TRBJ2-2	CASSLSSLHTGELFF
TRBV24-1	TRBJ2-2	CATSESGVTGELFF
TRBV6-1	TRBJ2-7	CASSRPGRGSYEQYF
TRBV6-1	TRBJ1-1	CASSEDRGMNTEAFF
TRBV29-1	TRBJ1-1	CSVARAAGTEAFF
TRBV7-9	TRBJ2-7	CASSQTGTGAYEQYF
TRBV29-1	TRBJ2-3	CSAYGQGGGDTQYF
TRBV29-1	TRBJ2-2	CSVEDQGWGANTGELFF
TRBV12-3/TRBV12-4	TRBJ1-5	CASRIRDKDNQPQHF
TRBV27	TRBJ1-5	CASRPNLRDSNQPQHF
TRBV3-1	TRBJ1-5	CASSHHGSNQPQHF
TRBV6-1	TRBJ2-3	CASRGLAGVGDTQYF
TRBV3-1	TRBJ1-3	CASSPRPSLTGNTIYF
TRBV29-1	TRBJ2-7	CSVAGQGYYEQYF
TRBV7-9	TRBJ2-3	CASTLGLANGDTQYF
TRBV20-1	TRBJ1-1	CSASGQVNTEAFF
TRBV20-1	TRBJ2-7	CSASGLAGGLEQYF
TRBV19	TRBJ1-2	CASSGDRNLYGYTF
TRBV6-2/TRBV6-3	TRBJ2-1	CASSKSLAGSTYNEQFF
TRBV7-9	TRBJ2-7	CASSFPGSPYEQYF
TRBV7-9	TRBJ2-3	CASSLAASGFADTQYF
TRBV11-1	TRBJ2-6	CASSSYTAAISSGANVLTF
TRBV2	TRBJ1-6	CASTRDAKSPLHF
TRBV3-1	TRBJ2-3	CASSQSGRRLRTDTQYF
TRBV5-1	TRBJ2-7	CASSSRSDGYEQYF
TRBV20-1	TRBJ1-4	CSASPRAGDEKLFF
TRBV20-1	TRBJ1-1	CSARDIGRGSNTEAFF
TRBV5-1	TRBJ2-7	CASSLGQSSEQYF
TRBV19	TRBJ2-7	CASSVGTAGYEQYF